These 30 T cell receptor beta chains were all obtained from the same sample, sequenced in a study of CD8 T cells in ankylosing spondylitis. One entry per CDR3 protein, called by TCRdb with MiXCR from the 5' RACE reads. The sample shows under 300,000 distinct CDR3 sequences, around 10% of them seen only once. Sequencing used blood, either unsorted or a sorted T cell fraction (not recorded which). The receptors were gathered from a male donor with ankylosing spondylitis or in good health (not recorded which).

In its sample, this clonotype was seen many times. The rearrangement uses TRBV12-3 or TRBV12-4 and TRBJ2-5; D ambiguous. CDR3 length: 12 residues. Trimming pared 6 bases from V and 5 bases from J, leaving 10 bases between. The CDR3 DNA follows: TGTGCCAGCAGCCCGAACATTGAGACCCAGTACTTC. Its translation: CASSPNIETQYF.

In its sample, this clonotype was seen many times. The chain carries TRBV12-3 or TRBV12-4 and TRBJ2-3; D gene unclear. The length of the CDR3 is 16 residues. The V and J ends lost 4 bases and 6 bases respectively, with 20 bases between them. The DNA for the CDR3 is TGTGCCAGCAGTTACGTAGTTTCCCCCCTGGGGGATACGCAGTATTTT. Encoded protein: CASSYVVSPLGDTQYF.

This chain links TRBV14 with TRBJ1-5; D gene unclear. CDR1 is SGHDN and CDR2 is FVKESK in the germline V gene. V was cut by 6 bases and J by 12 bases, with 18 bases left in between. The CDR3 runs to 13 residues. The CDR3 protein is CASSRGLSAVQHF. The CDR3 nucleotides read TGTGCCAGCAGTCGAGGACTTTCCGCAGTCCAGCATTTT.

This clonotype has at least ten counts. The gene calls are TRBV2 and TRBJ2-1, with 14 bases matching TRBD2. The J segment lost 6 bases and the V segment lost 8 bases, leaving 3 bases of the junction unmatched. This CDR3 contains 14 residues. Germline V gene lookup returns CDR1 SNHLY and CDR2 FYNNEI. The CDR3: CASGTSGRGNEQFF. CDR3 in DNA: TGTGCCAGCGGGACTAGCGGGAGAGGCAATGAGCAGTTCTTC.

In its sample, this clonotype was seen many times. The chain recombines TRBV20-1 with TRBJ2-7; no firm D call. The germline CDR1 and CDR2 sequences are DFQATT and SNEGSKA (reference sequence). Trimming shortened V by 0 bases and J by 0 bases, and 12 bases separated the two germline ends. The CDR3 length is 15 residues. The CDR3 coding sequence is TGCAGTGCTAGAGATAGGACCGCCCTCTCCTACGAGCAGTACTTC. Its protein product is CSARDRTALSYEQYF.

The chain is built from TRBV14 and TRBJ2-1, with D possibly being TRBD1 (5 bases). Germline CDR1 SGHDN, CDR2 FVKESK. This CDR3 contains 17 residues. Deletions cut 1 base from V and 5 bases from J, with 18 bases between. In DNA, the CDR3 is TGTGCCAGCAGCCAAGTCTGGGGCTGGGGTTTCGACAATGAGCAGTTCTTC. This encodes CASSQVWGWGFDNEQFF.

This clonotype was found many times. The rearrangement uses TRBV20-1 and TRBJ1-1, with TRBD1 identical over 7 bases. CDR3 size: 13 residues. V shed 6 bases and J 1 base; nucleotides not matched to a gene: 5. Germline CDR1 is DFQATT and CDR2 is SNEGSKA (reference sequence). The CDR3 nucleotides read TGCAGTGCCACGGGACAGAGGAACACTGAAGCTTTCTTT. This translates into CSATGQRNTEAFF.

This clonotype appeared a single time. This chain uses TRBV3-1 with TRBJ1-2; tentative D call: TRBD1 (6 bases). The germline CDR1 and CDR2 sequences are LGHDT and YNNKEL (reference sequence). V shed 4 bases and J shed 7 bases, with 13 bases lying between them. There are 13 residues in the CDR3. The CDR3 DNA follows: TGTGCCAGCAGCCGACAGGCTGGCTCTGGCTACACCTTC. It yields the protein CASSRQAGSGYTF.

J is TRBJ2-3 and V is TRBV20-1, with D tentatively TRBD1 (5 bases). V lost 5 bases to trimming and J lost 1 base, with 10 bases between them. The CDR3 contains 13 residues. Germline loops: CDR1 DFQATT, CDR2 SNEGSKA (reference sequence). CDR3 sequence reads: CSAAEGGTDTQYF. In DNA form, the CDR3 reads TGCAGTGCTGCAGAAGGGGGCACAGATACGCAGTATTTT.

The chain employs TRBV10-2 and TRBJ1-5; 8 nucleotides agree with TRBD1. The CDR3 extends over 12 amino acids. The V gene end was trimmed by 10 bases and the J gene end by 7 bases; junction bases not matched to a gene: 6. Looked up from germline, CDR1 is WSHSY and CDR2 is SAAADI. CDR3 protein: CAIAGGRQPQHF. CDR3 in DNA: TGCGCCATTGCAGGGGGCAGACAGCCCCAGCATTTT.

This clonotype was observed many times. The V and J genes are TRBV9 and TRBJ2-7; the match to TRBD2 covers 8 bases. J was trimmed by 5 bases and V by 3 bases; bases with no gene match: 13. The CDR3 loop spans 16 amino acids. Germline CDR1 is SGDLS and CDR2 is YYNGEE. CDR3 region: CASSESSGSLGDEQYF. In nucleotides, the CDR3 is TGTGCCAGCAGCGAATCAAGCGGGAGCTTAGGAGACGAGCAGTACTTC.

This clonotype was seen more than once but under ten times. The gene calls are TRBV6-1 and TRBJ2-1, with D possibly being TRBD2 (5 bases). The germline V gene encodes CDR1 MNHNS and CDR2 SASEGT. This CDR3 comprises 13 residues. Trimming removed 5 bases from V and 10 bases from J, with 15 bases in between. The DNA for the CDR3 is TGTGCCAGCAGTCAATCTTCGGGGAACGAGCAGTTCTTC. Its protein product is CASSQSSGNEQFF.

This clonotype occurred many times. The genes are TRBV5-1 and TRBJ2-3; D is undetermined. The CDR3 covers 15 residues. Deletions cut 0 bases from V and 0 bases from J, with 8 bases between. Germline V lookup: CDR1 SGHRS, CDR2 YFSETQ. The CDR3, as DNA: TGCGCCAGCAGCTTGGTGTTGGGTAGCACAGATACGCAGTATTTT. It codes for CASSLVLGSTDTQYF.

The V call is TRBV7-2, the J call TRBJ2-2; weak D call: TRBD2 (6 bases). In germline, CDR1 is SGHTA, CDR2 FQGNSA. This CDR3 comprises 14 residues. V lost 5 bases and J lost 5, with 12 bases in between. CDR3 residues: CASSPVSGTGELFF. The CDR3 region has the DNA TGTGCCAGCAGCCCGGTTAGCGGAACCGGGGAGCTGTTTTTT.

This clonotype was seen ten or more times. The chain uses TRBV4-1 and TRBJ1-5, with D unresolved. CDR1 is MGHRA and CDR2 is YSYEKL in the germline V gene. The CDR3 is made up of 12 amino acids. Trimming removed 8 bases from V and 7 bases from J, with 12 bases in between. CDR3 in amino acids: CASGREGQPQHF. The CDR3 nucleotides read TGCGCCAGCGGTCGGGAGGGACAGCCCCAGCATTTT.

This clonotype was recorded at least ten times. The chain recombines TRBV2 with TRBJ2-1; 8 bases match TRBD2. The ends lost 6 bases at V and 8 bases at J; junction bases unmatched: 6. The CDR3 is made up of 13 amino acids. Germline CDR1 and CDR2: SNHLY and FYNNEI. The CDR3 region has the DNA TGTGCCAGCAGCGGACTAGCATTCGATGAGCAGTTCTTC. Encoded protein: CASSGLAFDEQFF.

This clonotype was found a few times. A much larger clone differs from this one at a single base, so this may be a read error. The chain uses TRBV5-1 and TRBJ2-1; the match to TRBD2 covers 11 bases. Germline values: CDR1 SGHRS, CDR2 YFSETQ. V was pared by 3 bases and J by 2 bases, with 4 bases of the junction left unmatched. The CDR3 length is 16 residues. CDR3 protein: CASSCLLAGAYNEQFF. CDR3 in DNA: TGCGCCAGCAGCTGCCTACTAGCGGGAGCCTACAATGAGCAGTTCTTC.

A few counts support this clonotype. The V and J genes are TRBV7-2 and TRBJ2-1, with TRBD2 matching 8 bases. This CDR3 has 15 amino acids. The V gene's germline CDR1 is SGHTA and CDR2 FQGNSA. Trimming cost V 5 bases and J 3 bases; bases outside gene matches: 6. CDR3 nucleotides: TGTGCCAGCAGCAGAAGCGGGAGTGTCTACAATGAGCAGTTCTTC. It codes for CASSRSGSVYNEQFF.

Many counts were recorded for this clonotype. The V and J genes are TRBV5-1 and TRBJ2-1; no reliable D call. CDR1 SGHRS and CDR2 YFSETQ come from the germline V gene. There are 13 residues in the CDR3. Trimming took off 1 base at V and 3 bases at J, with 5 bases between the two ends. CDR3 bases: TGCGCCAGCAGCTTGCTCGGCTACAATGAGCAGTTCTTC. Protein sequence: CASSLLGYNEQFF.

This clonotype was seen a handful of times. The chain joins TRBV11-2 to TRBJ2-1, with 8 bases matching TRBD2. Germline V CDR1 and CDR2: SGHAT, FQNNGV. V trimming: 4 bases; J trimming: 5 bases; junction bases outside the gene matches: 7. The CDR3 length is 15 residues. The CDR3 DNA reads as TGTGCCAGCAGCTACAGCGGGAGATCAAACAATGAGCAGTTCTTC. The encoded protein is CASSYSGRSNNEQFF.

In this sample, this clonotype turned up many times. This CDR3 is CASSPLRTDTQYF. The CDR3 region has the DNA TGTGCCAGCAGCCCCTTGCGCACAGATACGCAGTATTTT. This chain links TRBV5-4 with TRBJ2-3; D is ambiguous. Germline assignment: CDR1 SGHNT and CDR2 YYREEE (reference sequence). Trimming left V 4 bases short and J 1 base short, with 7 bases between. This CDR3 is 13 amino acids long.

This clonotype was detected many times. CDR3 DNA: TGTGCCAGCAGTTTTCCCGCTGATACGCAGTATTTT. Its protein is CASSFPADTQYF. The V and J genes are TRBV12-3 or TRBV12-4 and TRBJ2-3, with D unclear. V lost 3 bases and J lost 6, with 7 bases in between. The CDR3 is 12 residues long.

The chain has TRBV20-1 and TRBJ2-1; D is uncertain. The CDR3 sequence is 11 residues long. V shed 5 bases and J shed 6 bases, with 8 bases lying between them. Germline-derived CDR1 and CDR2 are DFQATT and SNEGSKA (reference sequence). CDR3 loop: CSASGVNEQFF. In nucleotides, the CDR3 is TGCAGTGCTTCCGGAGTCAATGAGCAGTTCTTC.

The DNA of the CDR3 is TGTGCAGCAGGCGACGGGAGGTATACAGATACGCAGTATTTT. Its protein is CAAGDGRYTDTQYF. V usage is TRBV6-1 and J usage is TRBJ2-3; 7 bases are a match to TRBD2. The CDR3 consists of 14 residues. Germline CDR1 reads MNHNS; CDR2 reads SASEGT.

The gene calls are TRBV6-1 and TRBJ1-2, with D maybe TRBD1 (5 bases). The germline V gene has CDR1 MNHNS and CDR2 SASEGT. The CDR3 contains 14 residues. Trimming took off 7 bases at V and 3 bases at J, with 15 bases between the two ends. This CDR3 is CASIEAGRDYGYTF. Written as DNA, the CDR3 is TGTGCCAGCATCGAGGCAGGGAGAGACTATGGCTACACCTTC.

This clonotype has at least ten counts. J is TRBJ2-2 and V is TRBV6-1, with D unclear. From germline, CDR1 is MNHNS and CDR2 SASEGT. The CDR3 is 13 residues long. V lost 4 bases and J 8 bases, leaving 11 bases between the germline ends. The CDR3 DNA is TGTGCCAGCAGTGTGGCTACTCAGGGGGAGCTGTTTTTT. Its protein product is CASSVATQGELFF.

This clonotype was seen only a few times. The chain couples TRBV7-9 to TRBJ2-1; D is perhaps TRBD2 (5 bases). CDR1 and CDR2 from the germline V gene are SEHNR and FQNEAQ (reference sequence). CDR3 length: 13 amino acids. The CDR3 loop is CAEATGSYNEQFF. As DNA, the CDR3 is TGTGCGGAGGCTACGGGGTCCTACAATGAGCAGTTCTTC.

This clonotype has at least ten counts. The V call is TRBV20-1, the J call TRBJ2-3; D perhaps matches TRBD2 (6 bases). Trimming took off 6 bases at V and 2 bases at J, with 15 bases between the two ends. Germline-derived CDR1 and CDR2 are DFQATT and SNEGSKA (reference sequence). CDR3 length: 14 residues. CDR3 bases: TGCAGTGCGTTCGTCGCGGGGATCACAGATACGCAGTATTTT. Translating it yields CSAFVAGITDTQYF.

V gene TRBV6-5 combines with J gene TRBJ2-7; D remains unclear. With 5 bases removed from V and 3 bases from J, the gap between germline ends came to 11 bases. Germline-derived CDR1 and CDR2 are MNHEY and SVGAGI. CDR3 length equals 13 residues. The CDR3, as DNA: TGTGCCAGCAGTACTCGCGGCTACTACGAGCAGTACTTC. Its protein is CASSTRGYYEQYF.

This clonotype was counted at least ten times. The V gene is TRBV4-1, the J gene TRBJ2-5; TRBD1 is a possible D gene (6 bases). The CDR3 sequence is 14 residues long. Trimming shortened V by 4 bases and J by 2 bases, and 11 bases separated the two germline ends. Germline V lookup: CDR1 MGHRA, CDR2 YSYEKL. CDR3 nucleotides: TGCGCCAGCAGCCTAACGAGGGGGCAAGAGACCCAGTACTTC. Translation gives CASSLTRGQETQYF.